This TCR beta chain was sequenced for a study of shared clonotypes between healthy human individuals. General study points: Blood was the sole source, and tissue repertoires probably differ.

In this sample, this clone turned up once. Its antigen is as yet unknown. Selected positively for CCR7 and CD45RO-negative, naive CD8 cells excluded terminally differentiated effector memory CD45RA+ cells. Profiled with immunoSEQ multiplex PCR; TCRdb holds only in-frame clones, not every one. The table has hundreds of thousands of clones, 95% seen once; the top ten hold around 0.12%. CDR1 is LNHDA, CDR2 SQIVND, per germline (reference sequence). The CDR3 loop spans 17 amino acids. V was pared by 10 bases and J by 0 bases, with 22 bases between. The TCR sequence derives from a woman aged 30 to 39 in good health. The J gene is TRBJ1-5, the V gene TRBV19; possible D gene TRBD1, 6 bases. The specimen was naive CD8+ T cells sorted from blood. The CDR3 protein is CATTDQGIPYSNQPQHF. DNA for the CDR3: TGTGCCACTACTGATCAGGGGATCCCTTATAGCAATCAGCCCCAGCATTTT.